This TCR beta chain was retrieved from a study of CD8 T cells in Susac syndrome. Random hexamers primed reverse transcription of about 0.45 to 1 ug RNA. Using its own MiXCR run on the immunoSEQ multiplex PCR reads, TCRdb lists one record per CDR3 protein. The repertoire holds 200,000 to 300,000 distinct CDR3 sequences, around 93% seen once, with around 0.072% in the top ten. TCR beta from blood CD8+ and CD4+ T cells was sequenced. Germline lookup yields CDR1 LGHDT and CDR2 YNNKEL (reference sequence). Trimming cost V 1 base and J 0 bases, with 7 bases left between them. There are 15 residues in the CDR3.

The sequence was obtained from a human donor with multiple sclerosis. The specimen sequenced was CD4+ T cells from PBMCs. The chain couples TRBV3-1 to TRBJ1-5, with D possibly being TRBD1 (6 bases). The CDR3 region has the DNA TGTGCCAGCAGCCAAGGGACAGTTAGCAATCAGCCCCAGCATTTT. Its translation is CASSQGTVSNQPQHF.